This T cell receptor (beta chain) originates from a study of identical twins. Study-level findings and limits: With beta out-of-frame sequences, excess sharing by twins was weaker.

This CDR3 region has 14 residues. V lost 6 bases and J lost 5; bases outside the gene matches: 9. TCRdb itself ran the 5' RACE reads through MiXCR, one entry per CDR3 protein. The profile shows 200,000 to 250,000 distinct CDR3 sequences, over 5.5% of them singletons. This clonotype has ten or more counts. No antigen is known for it. These data were likewise used in another study, on T cells expressing NK-cell markers. That source reports: Several donors showed dominant NKG2C+ clonotypes comprising roughly 1.0-7.5% of their CD8+ T cells.

The source of this sequence is a young woman in good health. Sequencing was performed on CD8+ T cells sorted from blood. This chain joins TRBV12-3 or TRBV12-4 and TRBJ2-5; 7 nucleotides agree with TRBD2. The CDR3: CASRLGGGRETQYF. CDR3 nucleotides: TGTGCCAGCAGACTCGGCGGGGGTAGGGAGACCCAGTACTTC.